The 5 T cell receptor beta chains listed next were all sequenced from one sample in a study of control samples from healthy donors and cancer patients. Profiled with immunoSEQ multiplex PCR; TCRdb holds only in-frame clones, not every one. The sample carries 150,000 to 200,000 clones, roughly 93% recorded once. Sequencing was performed on blood. The origin of the receptors is a young man in good health.

This rearrangement joins TRBV27 to TRBJ2-7, with 8 nucleotides matching TRBD1. Unmatched junction bases numbered 14, after V lost 3 bases and J lost 7 bases. The CDR3 totals 16 residues. Germline values: CDR1 MNHEY, CDR2 SMNVEV (reference sequence). CDR3 bases: TGTGCCAGCAGTTTCTCAGGGGGCGCAGTCGTGGAGGAGCAGTACTTC. This codes for CASSFSGGAVVEEQYF.

V and J are TRBV6-5 and TRBJ2-1; tentatively, D is TRBD2 (5 bases). Trimming left V 5 bases short and J 6 bases short, with 17 bases between. CDR3 length equals 15 residues. Per germline, CDR1 MNHEY and CDR2 SVGAGI. CDR3 residues: CASSLSGSGINEQFF. The CDR3 region has the DNA TGTGCCAGCAGTCTCTCCGGATCGGGGATCAATGAGCAGTTCTTC.

The chain uses TRBV29-1 and TRBJ2-7, with TRBD1 matching 7 bases. CDR1 SQVTM and CDR2 ANQGSEA come from the germline V gene. The ends lost 8 bases at V and 5 bases at J; junction bases unmatched: 9. The CDR3 runs 12 residues. CDR3 sequence: CSFRQGLDEQYF. In DNA form, the CDR3 reads TGCAGCTTCCGACAGGGTCTAGACGAGCAGTACTTC.

This clone has more than one count but fewer than ten. The chain is built from TRBV2 and TRBJ2-7; TRBD1 matches at 7 bases. There are 12 residues in the CDR3. V was clipped by 6 bases and J by 6 bases; unmatched bases: 5. Germline CDR1 is SNHLY and CDR2 is FYNNEI. The CDR3 region has the DNA TGTGCCAGCAGGATTACAGGGGCCGAGCAGTACTTC. Protein: CASRITGAEQYF.

This clone was picked up one time. V and J are TRBV6-5 and TRBJ1-1, with D perhaps matching TRBD1 (5 bases). CDR1 MNHEY and CDR2 SVGAGI come from the germline V gene. CDR3 size: 15 residues. V lost 6 bases and J 3 bases, leaving 17 bases between the germline ends. The CDR3 DNA is TGTGCCAGCAGCCTGGGACTCCTCAGGCACACTGAAGCTTTCTTT. This sequence encodes CASSLGLLRHTEAFF.